Listed below are T cell receptor beta chains from one sample, sequenced in a study of vaccination and CD4 T cells after COVID-19. Their antigens are not known. TCRdb recomputed calls from the PCR reads with MiXCR, one row per CDR3 protein. This table holds about 20,000 distinct CDR3 sequences, around 50% found once. The material sequenced was CD4+ T cells from blood, cultured in vitro. The receptors shown here come from a human donor who had recovered from COVID-19. The CDR3 runs from the conserved cysteine through the conserved F or W. D genes are given only for firm matches. Rows may omit the clone size; those that give it use once, few, many or a size class.

v_call	j_call	d_call	clone_size	cdr3_nt	cdr3_aa
TRBV6-1	TRBJ2-5	TRBD1	.	TGTGCCAGCAGCCCAGGGGGCAGAGAGACCCAGTACTTC	CASSPGGRETQYF
TRBV6-2/TRBV6-3	TRBJ1-2	.	.	TGTGCCAGCAGTTACTCGAGTCCAGCTTTGAACTATGGCTACACCTTC	CASSYSSPALNYGYTF
TRBV28	TRBJ2-1	TRBD2	.	TGTGCCAGCAGTTTCGCTAGCGGGAGTAAGTATGAGCAGTTCTTC	CASSFASGSKYEQFF
TRBV7-9	TRBJ1-2	.	few	TGTGCCAGCAGCTCCCGACAGACTAACTATGGCTACACCTTC	CASSSRQTNYGYTF
TRBV20-1	TRBJ1-5	TRBD1	few	TGCAGTGCGATCGATGGGACAGGTGATCAGCCCCAGCATTTT	CSAIDGTGDQPQHF
TRBV6-5	TRBJ1-2	.	.	TGTGCCAGCAGTTCTCCCCTGACGAGTAACTATGGCTACACCTTC	CASSSPLTSNYGYTF
TRBV7-9	TRBJ2-1	TRBD2	.	TGTGCCAGCAGCTCCCAAGGGCGAGCGGGGGCCCCGTACAATGAGCAGTTCTTC	CASSSQGRAGAPYNEQFF
TRBV30	TRBJ2-2	.	.	TGTGCCTGGAGTGTTGGGAGGTACTCGAACACCGGGGAGCTGTTTTTT	CAWSVGRYSNTGELFF
TRBV5-6	TRBJ2-5	.	.	TGTGCCAGCAGCTTGGAGGAGACCCAGTACTTC	CASSLEETQYF
TRBV4-3	TRBJ1-2	.	few	TGCGCCAGCAGCCAAGATCTTGCTGGGCCGGGAGGCTACACCTTC	CASSQDLAGPGGYTF
TRBV20-1	TRBJ2-3	.	few	TGCAGTGCCAAACGTTTCCTTAGCACAGATACGCAGTATTTT	CSAKRFLSTDTQYF
TRBV20-1	TRBJ2-1	.	.	TGCAGTGCTAGAGGCCTAGGGGCGGATTGGGACAATGAGCAGTTCTTC	CSARGLGADWDNEQFF
TRBV24-1	TRBJ2-2	.	.	TGTGCCACCAGCGGAGGTTTCACCGGGGAGCTGTTTTTT	CATSGGFTGELFF
TRBV6-5	TRBJ2-1	.	.	TGTGCCAGCAGTTACTCGGGGGAATACAATGAGCAGTTCTTC	CASSYSGEYNEQFF
TRBV28	TRBJ1-1	.	.	TGTGCCAGCAGTCCCCTCCCCCCCGGGGGCGCGGGTAGAGCTTTCTTT	CASSPLPPGGAGRAFF
TRBV6-1	TRBJ2-2	.	few	TGTGCCAGCAGCCGCGAGGGACCTAACACCGGGGAGCTGTTTTTT	CASSREGPNTGELFF
TRBV28	TRBJ1-5	.	.	TGTGCCAGCAACAGGGCGCCCGTGAGCAATCAGCCCCAGCATTTT	CASNRAPVSNQPQHF
TRBV20-1	TRBJ2-1	.	.	TGCAGTGCTAGTACTAGGGTGTCCGATGAGCAGTTCTTC	CSASTRVSDEQFF
TRBV15	TRBJ2-4	TRBD2	few	TGTGCCACCAGCACGTTTACTAGCGGGGGGTTTACCATGAAGGGGAAAAACATTCAGTACTTC	CATSTFTSGGFTMKGKNIQYF
TRBV29-1	TRBJ1-2	TRBD1	few	TGCAGCGTTTCAGGGGGCGCGGGCTATGGCTACACCTTC	CSVSGGAGYGYTF
TRBV2	TRBJ2-7	TRBD1	.	TGTGCCAGCAGAGAAGCTGGGACAGTGCATTCCTACGAGCAGTACTTC	CASREAGTVHSYEQYF
TRBV6-1	TRBJ2-1	.	few	TGTGCCAGCCTCGGAAGCAGTGAGCAGTTCTTC	CASLGSSEQFF
TRBV6-1	TRBJ1-1	.	few	TGTGCCAGCAGTGAAAGTGGAGGGTTGAACACTGAAGCTTTCTTT	CASSESGGLNTEAFF
TRBV2	TRBJ1-1	.	.	TGTGCCAGCAGTAAAACAGGGCCTGGAACTGAAGCTTTCTTT	CASSKTGPGTEAFF
TRBV7-3	TRBJ2-5	.	.	TGTGCCAGCAGCGGCAGGGTTGAAGAGACCCAGTACTTC	CASSGRVEETQYF
TRBV6-1	TRBJ2-1	.	.	TGTGCCAGCACAGGGGATCGGTACAATGAGCAGTTCTTC	CASTGDRYNEQFF
TRBV10-3	TRBJ1-1	.	.	TGTGCCATCAGTGAGTCGGGGGGAGTTGAAGCTTTCTTT	CAISESGGVEAFF
TRBV7-2	TRBJ1-2	.	.	TGTGCCAGCAGCACCCGACATTTCGATGGCTATGGCTACACCTTC	CASSTRHFDGYGYTF
TRBV21-1	TRBJ2-7	.	.	TGTGCCAGCAGCTGTGCCCTGCAGGGGTTTTCCTACGAGCAGTACTTC	CASSCALQGFSYEQYF
TRBV7-2	TRBJ2-7	.	once	TGTGCCAGCAGCTTCGGTGGGGCCCAGGACGAGCAGTACTTC	CASSFGGAQDEQYF
TRBV21-1	TRBJ2-5	.	.	TGTGCCAGCAGCAAACATCGAAACAGGGGTAAGGAGACCCAGTACTTC	CASSKHRNRGKETQYF
TRBV20-1	TRBJ2-1	.	few	TGCAGTGCTAGTGACAGGCCCAACAATGAGCAGTTCTTC	CSASDRPNNEQFF
TRBV20-1	TRBJ2-3	.	few	TGCAGTGCTGCCCCCCCTCTGAGCACAGATACGCAGTATTTT	CSAAPPLSTDTQYF
TRBV6-5	TRBJ1-2	.	few	TGTGCCAGCAGTTACAGGGAACGGTATGGCTACACCTTC	CASSYRERYGYTF
TRBV7-9	TRBJ1-3	.	.	TGTGCCAGCAGCTTAGAGGCCAGCTCCTCTGGAAACACCATATATTTT	CASSLEASSSGNTIYF
TRBV9	TRBJ2-7	.	.	TGTGCCAGCAGTGAGGGCTCTCGGCAGGACCGCGAGCAGTACTTC	CASSEGSRQDREQYF
TRBV7-3	TRBJ2-7	TRBD2	.	TGTGCCAGCAGCCCACAGATCGGGGGGGAGCAGTACTTC	CASSPQIGGEQYF
TRBV27	TRBJ2-7	.	.	TGTGCCAGCAGTCACCGGTCGGGGGAGTACGAGCAGTACTTC	CASSHRSGEYEQYF
TRBV7-8	TRBJ2-1	.	.	TGTGCCAGCAGCTTAGCGATAGCGGCACTCCGCTCCTACAATGAGCAGTTCTTC	CASSLAIAALRSYNEQFF
TRBV19	TRBJ1-1	.	.	TGTGCCAGTGGGGAACAGGATTCGAACACTGAAGCTTTCTTT	CASGEQDSNTEAFF
TRBV6-1	TRBJ2-7	.	.	TGTGCCAGCAGTGGGTTTAACTACGAGCAGTACTTC	CASSGFNYEQYF
TRBV19	TRBJ1-1	.	.	TGTGCCAGGATACGACAGATCACCCCCCCAACTGAAGCTTTCTTT	CARIRQITPPTEAFF
TRBV6-5	TRBJ1-5	.	.	TGTGCCAGCAGTTTTAGCAATCAGCCCCAGCATTTT	CASSFSNQPQHF
TRBV7-2	TRBJ1-1	TRBD1	.	TGTGCCAGCAGCTTACAGGGGGCCTCTGAAGCTTTCTTT	CASSLQGASEAFF
TRBV7-2	TRBJ2-5	TRBD2	.	TGTGCCAGCAGCTTAGAGCGGGGGGGTTCAGAGACCCAGTACTTC	CASSLERGGSETQYF
TRBV12-3/TRBV12-4	TRBJ1-6	.	.	TGTGCCAGCAGTAAGGGAGGGGATAGTTCACCCCTCCACTTT	CASSKGGDSSPLHF
TRBV20-1	TRBJ2-2	.	.	TGCAGTGCTCCGATCGCGGGGTCGGCCGGGGAGCTGTTTTTT	CSAPIAGSAGELFF
TRBV7-2	TRBJ2-3	.	.	TGTGCCAGCAGCCTGGGGGCGCGTGAGGATACGCAGTATTTT	CASSLGAREDTQYF
TRBV27	TRBJ2-5	TRBD2	few	TGTGCCAGCAGCTCGGGGCGGGGGAGGGCCCAGTACTTC	CASSSGRGRAQYF
TRBV18	TRBJ1-1	TRBD1	.	TGTGCCAGCTCACCCCCCGGGACAGGGGGCGAAGGGACTGAAGCTTTCTTT	CASSPPGTGGEGTEAFF
TRBV29-1	TRBJ2-1	TRBD2	.	TGCAGCGTTGTGCGGACTAGCGGTGACAATGAGCAGTTCTTC	CSVVRTSGDNEQFF
TRBV27	TRBJ2-2	.	once	TGTGCCAGCAGTTTAAACGTTTTAAACGGGGAGCTGTTTTTT	CASSLNVLNGELFF
TRBV15	TRBJ1-1	.	few	TGTGCCACCAGCAGAGAACTGACTACAGGGTTGAACACTGAAGCTTTCTTT	CATSRELTTGLNTEAFF